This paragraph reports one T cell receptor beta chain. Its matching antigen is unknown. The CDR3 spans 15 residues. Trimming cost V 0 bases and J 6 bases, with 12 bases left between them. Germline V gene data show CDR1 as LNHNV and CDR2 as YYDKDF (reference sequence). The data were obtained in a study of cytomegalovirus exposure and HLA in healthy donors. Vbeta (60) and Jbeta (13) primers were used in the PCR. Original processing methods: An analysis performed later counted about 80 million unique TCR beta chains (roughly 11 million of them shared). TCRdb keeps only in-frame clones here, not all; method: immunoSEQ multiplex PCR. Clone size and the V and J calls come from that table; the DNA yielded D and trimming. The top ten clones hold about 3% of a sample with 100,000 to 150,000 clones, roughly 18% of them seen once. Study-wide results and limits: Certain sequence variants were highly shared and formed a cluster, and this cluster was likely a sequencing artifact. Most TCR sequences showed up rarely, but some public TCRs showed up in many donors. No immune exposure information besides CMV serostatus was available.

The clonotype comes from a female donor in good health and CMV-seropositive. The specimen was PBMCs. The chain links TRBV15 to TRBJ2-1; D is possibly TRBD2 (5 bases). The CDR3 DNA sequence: TGTGCCACCAGCAGAGATCAACTAGATGGCAATGAGCAGTTCTTC. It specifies CATSRDQLDGNEQFF.